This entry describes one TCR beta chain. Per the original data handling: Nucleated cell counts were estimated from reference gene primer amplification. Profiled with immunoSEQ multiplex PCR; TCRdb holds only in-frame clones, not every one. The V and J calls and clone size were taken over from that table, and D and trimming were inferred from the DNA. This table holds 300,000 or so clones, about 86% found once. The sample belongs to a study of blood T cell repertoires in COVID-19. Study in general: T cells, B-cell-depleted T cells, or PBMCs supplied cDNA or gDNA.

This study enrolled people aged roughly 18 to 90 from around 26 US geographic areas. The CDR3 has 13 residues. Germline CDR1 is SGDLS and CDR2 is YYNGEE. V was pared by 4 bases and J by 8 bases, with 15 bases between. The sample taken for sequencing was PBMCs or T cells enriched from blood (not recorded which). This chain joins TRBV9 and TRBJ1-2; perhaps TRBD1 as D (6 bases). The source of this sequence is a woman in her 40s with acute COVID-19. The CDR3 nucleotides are TGTGCCAGCAGCCCCAGGGGTGTAGGGGGCTACACCTTC. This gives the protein CASSPRGVGGYTF.